What follows are 32 T cell receptor beta chains derived from one specimen sequenced in a study of blood T cells in healthy people across ages (dated by TCRdb to about 2015). The method behind the library was 5' RACE. The second PCR ran for about 6 to 11 cycles and used a J-beta primer mix along with a sample-barcoded 5' primer. The public reads were run again by TCRdb, first through fastp at Q25 and then through MiXCR, and only productive beta chains were kept. Records with the same CDR3 protein are collapsed into one entry carrying the most frequent genes and DNA. This sample holds 1.8 million or so distinct CDR3 sequences; more than 35% were observed only once. The ten largest clonotypes hold roughly 24% of the sample. Material: blood. Receptor source: a human donor in good health.

Only a few counts were recorded for this clonotype. The chain links TRBV6-6 to TRBJ1-2; TRBD1 is a possible D gene (6 bases). The germline V gene encodes CDR1 MNHNY and CDR2 SVGAGI (reference sequence). Between the trimmed V and J ends, which lost 5 bases and 4 bases, there was a span of 14 bases. The CDR3 is 14 residues long. The CDR3 reads CASSLPARGYGYTF. The CDR3 region has the DNA TGTGCCAGCAGTCTTCCGGCCAGGGGCTATGGCTACACCTTC.

This clonotype was observed a few times. V and J are TRBV7-3 and TRBJ2-1; 9 nucleotides align to TRBD1. There are 16 residues in the CDR3. The junction had 14 bases not matched to a gene; V was cut back by 5 bases and J by 9 bases. Germline assignment: CDR1 SGHTA and CDR2 FQGTGA. CDR3 loop: CASSLRDRVWGGEQFF. The CDR3 DNA sequence: TGTGCCAGCAGCCTAAGGGACAGGGTATGGGGGGGTGAGCAGTTCTTC.

The V call is TRBV29-1, the J call TRBJ1-1; tentative D call: TRBD1 (6 bases). The CDR3 has 12 residues. Germline CDR1 is SQVTM and CDR2 is ANQGSEA. The V and J ends lost 5 bases and 4 bases respectively, with 11 bases between them. The CDR3, as DNA: TGCAGCGTTAAAACAGGGCTCACTGAAGCTTTCTTT. Translated: CSVKTGLTEAFF.

The chain uses TRBV28 and TRBJ2-3; D uncertain. The CDR3 is 12 residues long. Germline CDR1 MDHEN, CDR2 SYDVKM. V shed 5 bases and J shed 12 bases, with 15 bases lying between them. The CDR3 DNA reads TGTGCCAGCAGTAGCCCTCTCCAATTTCAGTATTTT. Protein sequence: CASSSPLQFQYF.

This clonotype was seen more than once but under ten times. The V gene is TRBV6-2 or TRBV6-3, the J gene TRBJ2-2, with D uncertain. The CDR3 extends over 13 amino acids. V shed 1 base and J shed 7 bases, with 7 bases lying between them. Germline loops: CDR1 MNHEY, CDR2 SVGEGT. CDR3: CASSYLAGGELFF. CDR3 nucleotide sequence: TGTGCCAGCAGTTACTTGGCAGGCGGGGAGCTGTTTTTT.

This clonotype was picked up a small number of times. V and J are TRBV27 and TRBJ2-5; D not resolved. CDR1 is MNHEY and CDR2 is SMNVEV in the germline V gene (reference sequence). The CDR3 totals 13 residues. V lost 4 bases and J 5 bases, leaving 11 bases between the germline ends. CDR3 sequence reads: CASSWSAWETQYF. The DNA of the CDR3 is TGTGCCAGCAGTTGGTCCGCATGGGAGACCCAGTACTTC.

This clonotype appeared once. The rearrangement joins TRBV20-1 to TRBJ2-3, with 12 nucleotides matching TRBD2. CDR1 and CDR2 from the germline V gene are DFQATT and SNEGSKA (reference sequence). V lost 3 bases, J lost 6 bases, and 4 bases stayed unmatched. CDR3 length: 14 residues. CDR3 DNA sequence: TGCAGTGCTAGCCGGACTAGCGGGGAGGATACGCAGTATTTT. It encodes CSASRTSGEDTQYF.

The chain is built from TRBV6-5 and TRBJ1-5; the D gene is possibly TRBD1 (5 bases). From germline, CDR1 is MNHEY and CDR2 SVGAGI. The ends were cut back, 10 bases at V and 0 bases at J, with 16 bases in the middle. The CDR3 runs 15 residues. Written as DNA, the CDR3 is TGTGCCACCGCAGACAGACCCTATAGCAATCAGCCCCAGCATTTT. Translated, it gives CATADRPYSNQPQHF.

Comment on this clonotype: The junction departs from the called germline gene at one end, perhaps through a read error. V and J are TRBV7-2 and TRBJ2-3, with D possibly being TRBD2 (5 bases). The germline gives CDR1 SGHTA, CDR2 FQGNSA. The CDR3 spans 14 residues. In nucleotides, the CDR3 is TGTGCCAACAGCTTGCAAAGGACTGCAGATACGCAGTATTTT. As protein: CANSLQRTADTQYF.

This chain connects TRBV2 to TRBJ2-3; possible D gene TRBD1, 7 bases. This CDR3 is 14 amino acids long. The V gene's germline CDR1 is SNHLY and CDR2 FYNNEI. V was cut by 3 bases and J by 2 bases, with 9 bases left in between. This CDR3 is CASSDRGDTDTQYF. CDR3 sequence (DNA): TGTGCCAGCAGTGACAGGGGGGACACAGATACGCAGTATTTT.

The J gene is TRBJ2-3, the V gene TRBV6-5; maybe TRBD1 (5 bases). Germline loops: CDR1 MNHEY, CDR2 SVGAGI. The CDR3 spans 14 residues. The V and J ends lost 6 bases and 5 bases respectively, with 15 bases between them. The CDR3 coding sequence is TGTGCCAGCAGCCCCGACAGCAAGGGAGATACGCAGTATTTT. This sequence encodes CASSPDSKGDTQYF.

The CDR3 DNA reads TGTGCCAGCAGCCGTGGGTTAGTTTGGGGGTTGTACCAAGAGACCCAGTACTTC. This encodes CASSRGLVWGLYQETQYF. V and J are TRBV7-2 and TRBJ2-5; D could derive from TRBD1 or TRBD2 (5 bases each). This CDR3 has 18 amino acids. Per the germline V gene, CDR1 is SGHTA and CDR2 is FQGNSA. V was pared by 5 bases and J by 0 bases, with 22 bases between.

V and J are TRBV5-1 and TRBJ2-5; D gene ambiguous. This CDR3 spans 12 amino acids. V was clipped by 4 bases and J by 2 bases, with 6 bases between them. Per the germline V gene, CDR1 is SGHRS and CDR2 is YFSETQ. The CDR3 region has the DNA TGCGCCAGCAGCACGGAACAAGAGACCCAGTACTTC. This translates into CASSTEQETQYF. The entire variable domain, with the rest obtained from reference TRBV5-1 and TRBJ2-5, is as follows: KAGVTQTPRYLIKTRGQQVTLSCSPISGHRSVSWYQQTPGQGLQFLFEYFSETQRNKGNFPGRFSGRQFSNSRSEMNVSTLELGDSALYLCASSTEQETQYFGPGTRLLVL.

This rearrangement joins TRBV4-1 to TRBJ2-1; a possible D gene is TRBD1 (5 bases). The V end was cut by 4 bases, the J end by 2 bases, with 12 bases between. Germline values: CDR1 MGHRA, CDR2 YSYEKL. CDR3 size: 15 residues. CDR3 sequence (DNA): TGCGCCAGCAGCCGTGACAGAAACCCCTACAATGAGCAGTTCTTC. Translated, it gives CASSRDRNPYNEQFF.

This clonotype was picked up a small number of times. V usage is TRBV28 and J usage is TRBJ2-3, with D unresolved. In germline, CDR1 is MDHEN, CDR2 SYDVKM. The CDR3 has 14 residues. Trimming removed 3 bases at V and 2 bases at J, with 9 bases between. The CDR3 sequence: CASSLHLLTDTQYF. CDR3 in DNA: TGTGCCAGCAGTTTGCACCTCCTCACAGATACGCAGTATTTT.

In its sample, this clonotype was seen once. At one of its ends the junction is not consistent with the germline gene, which may arise from a read error. This chain uses TRBV7-8 with TRBJ1-6; 7 positions match TRBD1. The CDR3 runs to 15 residues. Germline V gene lookup returns CDR1 SGHVS and CDR2 FQNEAQ. The CDR3 DNA reads TGTGCCAACAGCCAAACGACAGGGCGCTATTCACCCCTCCACTTT. Its translation is CANSQTTGRYSPLHF.

The CDR3, as DNA: TGTGCCAGCAGCTTAGCCTCTAGGGGGGTCTCCTACAATGAGCAGTTCTTC. Amino acids: CASSLASRGVSYNEQFF. The V gene is TRBV7-2, the J gene TRBJ2-1; D assignment may be TRBD1 or TRBD2 (6 bases each). The CDR3 has 17 amino acids. CDR1 and CDR2 (germline): SGHTA, FQGNSA. V lost 0 bases to trimming and J lost 0 bases, with 12 bases between them.

The chain uses TRBV2 and TRBJ2-7; perhaps TRBD2 as D (6 bases). Germline V gives CDR1 SNHLY, CDR2 FYNNEI. This CDR3 has 15 residues. The germline V and J ends were trimmed by 5 bases and 6 bases, with 20 bases remaining between them. Written as DNA, the CDR3 is TGTGCCAGCAGTCTTGGAGGACTAATAACATCCGAGCAGTACTTC. This translates into CASSLGGLITSEQYF.

V and J are TRBV7-2 and TRBJ1-6; D not certain. The germline CDR1 and CDR2 sequences are SGHTA and FQGNSA. This CDR3 is 14 amino acids long. Trimming pared 5 bases from V and 7 bases from J, leaving 12 bases between. The CDR3 loop is CASSVVPENSPLHF. The CDR3 bases are TGTGCCAGCAGCGTCGTCCCAGAGAATTCACCCCTCCACTTT.

This clonotype was observed a few times. This chain connects TRBV11-1 to TRBJ2-7; D unclear. Per germline, CDR1 SGHAT and CDR2 FQDESV (reference sequence). V was trimmed by 4 bases and J by 3 bases, leaving 13 bases between them. This CDR3 spans 14 amino acids. The DNA for the CDR3 is TGTGCCAGCAGCTCAATCGCTGAGGACTACGAGCAGTACTTC. It specifies CASSSIAEDYEQYF. The full variable domain, in which reference TRBV11-1 and TRBJ2-7 provide the parts outside the CDR3, is EAEVAQSPRYKITEKSQAVAFWCDPISGHATLYWYRQILGQGPELLVQFQDESVVDDSQLPKDRFSAERLKGVDSTLKIQPAELGDSAMYLCASSSIAEDYEQYFGPGTRLTVT.

This clonotype came up many times. Here the CDR3 reads CSAGRAGGLAKNIQYF. CDR3 DNA sequence: TGCAGTGCTGGAAGGGCGGGGGGGCTAGCCAAAAACATTCAGTACTTC. The chain has TRBV20-1 and TRBJ2-4, with TRBD2 matching 9 bases. V was clipped by 5 bases and J by 0 bases; unmatched bases: 8. Germline lookup yields CDR1 DFQATT and CDR2 SNEGSKA (reference sequence). The CDR3 runs 16 residues.

This clonotype has a handful of counts. The rearrangement links TRBV20-1 to TRBJ1-5; a weak D match, TRBD1 (6 bases). Germline CDR1 reads DFQATT; CDR2 reads SNEGSKA (reference sequence). The V gene lost 5 bases and the J gene lost 3 bases, with 11 bases spanning the gap. The CDR3 loop spans 13 amino acids. The CDR3 sequence is CSAWTAANQPQHF. The CDR3 bases are TGCAGTGCTTGGACAGCCGCCAATCAGCCCCAGCATTTT.

The rearrangement uses TRBV2 and TRBJ1-2; no clear D. There are 15 residues in the CDR3. The germline V gene encodes CDR1 SNHLY and CDR2 FYNNEI. The V end lost 8 bases, the J end lost 2 bases, and 18 bases lay between the germline ends. The CDR3: CASSFVITTNYGYTF. CDR3 nucleotide sequence: TGTGCCAGCTCGTTTGTTATCACGACGAACTATGGCTACACCTTC.

This clonotype has just a few counts. The chain has TRBV6-6 and TRBJ1-4, with D possibly TRBD1 on 5 matching bases. Germline V gene sequence: CDR1 MNHNY, CDR2 SVGAGI (reference sequence). This CDR3 region has 15 residues. V dropped 0 bases and J dropped 6 bases, with 11 bases sitting between them. CDR3 sequence: CASSYSTGVDEKLFF. Written as DNA, the CDR3 is TGTGCCAGCAGTTACTCGACGGGGGTTGATGAAAAACTGTTTTTT.

Points on this clonotype: This may arise from a read error, as a much more abundant clone is one base away. The J gene is TRBJ2-1, the V gene TRBV10-3; D is perhaps TRBD2 (6 bases). With 8 bases removed from V and 5 bases from J, the gap between germline ends came to 13 bases. CDR1 and CDR2 (germline): ENHRY, SYGVKD. The CDR3 has 13 residues. CDR3: CAIRLVGDNEQFF. The DNA for the CDR3 is TGTGCCATCCGACTAGTGGGGGACAATGAGCAGTTCTTC.

This chain uses TRBV6-2 or TRBV6-3 with TRBJ1-5, with D possibly matching TRBD1 (5 bases). The ends were cut back, 10 bases at V and 0 bases at J, with 13 bases in the middle. CDR1 is MNHEY, CDR2 SVGEGT, per germline. This CDR3 comprises 14 residues. Here the CDR3 DNA reads TGTGCCACCATGGACACCTTTAGCAATCAGCCCCAGCATTTT. Translating gives CATMDTFSNQPQHF.

This chain uses TRBV12-3 or TRBV12-4 with TRBJ2-4; 9 nucleotides match TRBD2. The end of the DNA fits TRBJ2-7 better, so the J call may be wrong. The CDR3 loop spans 17 amino acids. In DNA, the CDR3 is TGTGCCAGCAGTCGGGCTGTGGGTAGCGGGGGATCCTACGAGCAGTACTTC. Protein sequence: CASSRAVGSGGSYEQYF.

This clonotype came up a few times. This rearrangement joins TRBV20-1 to TRBJ1-2; D remains ambiguous. The CDR3 length is 12 residues. Trimming left V 2 bases short and J 3 bases short, with 7 bases between. Germline loops: CDR1 DFQATT, CDR2 SNEGSKA (reference sequence). The CDR3 DNA reads TGCAGTGCTAGACTCGGATACTATGGCTACACCTTC. Translating it yields CSARLGYYGYTF.

This chain links TRBV20-1 with TRBJ1-2, with D perhaps matching TRBD1 (5 bases). The CDR3 length is 14 residues. V lost 3 bases, J lost 6 bases, and 17 bases lay in between. From germline, CDR1 is DFQATT and CDR2 SNEGSKA (reference sequence). CDR3 bases: TGCAGTGCTAGCTACCTAGGGGCGACTCATGGCTACACCTTC. Protein product: CSASYLGATHGYTF.

This clonotype was observed a few times. This rearrangement joins TRBV11-2 to TRBJ2-5, with TRBD2 matching over 8 bases. CDR1 is SGHAT, CDR2 FQNNGV, per germline. With 1 base clipped from V and 2 bases from J, the junction kept 6 bases outside the gene matches. This CDR3 has 16 amino acids. CDR3 in amino acids: CASSLGASGLQETQYF. The CDR3 bases are TGTGCCAGCAGCTTAGGGGCTAGCGGGCTGCAAGAGACCCAGTACTTC.

V gene TRBV20-1 combines with J gene TRBJ2-7; TRBD1 might be the D (5 bases). Trimming left V 5 bases short and J 1 base short, with 9 bases between. Per the germline V gene, CDR1 is DFQATT and CDR2 is SNEGSKA (reference sequence). This CDR3 is built from 12 residues. The CDR3 nucleotides read TGCAGTGCTCCCAGACAGTCCTACGAGCAGTACTTC. Translation gives CSAPRQSYEQYF.

The gene calls are TRBV10-3 and TRBJ1-2, with unresolved D. The CDR3 contains 15 residues. Trimming pared 0 bases from V and 2 bases from J, leaving 10 bases between. The germline V gene has CDR1 ENHRY and CDR2 SYGVKD. Here the CDR3 reads CAISESEGRNYGYTF. The CDR3 nucleotides are TGTGCCATCAGTGAGTCGGAGGGCCGAAACTATGGCTACACCTTC.